This record looks at one T cell receptor beta chain sequence and its context. Its antigen is undetermined. At the time of sampling, donors were nominally healthy, though unrecorded immune exposures were likely. The data were obtained in a study of cytomegalovirus exposure and HLA in healthy donors. Broader study findings: It was about 150 TCR beta chains that were listed as cytomegalovirus-associated. The sole available immune exposure information was CMV serostatus.

Trimming removed 4 bases from V and 14 bases from J, with 17 bases in between. The CDR3 covers 12 residues. Germline V gene sequence: CDR1 KGHSY, CDR2 FQNENV. PCR amplification relied on 60 Vbeta primers (plus 13 Jbeta primers). TCRdb keeps only in-frame clones here, not all; method: immunoSEQ multiplex PCR. The sample consists of 52,000 or so clones, 78% of them appearing once. Sample: PBMCs. This chain uses TRBV16 with TRBJ1-2; D perhaps matches TRBD1 (5 bases). The source is a female donor in good health and CMV-seronegative. CDR3 in DNA: TGTGCCAGCAGCCTAACCCCGACAGCGCCAACCTTC. Amino acids: CASSLTPTAPTF.